The subject of this entry is one T cell receptor beta chain. The junction does not match germline at one end; this may be a read error. Healthy donors had no documented immune events, such as infections, while sampled. Data came from immunoSEQ multiplex PCR; TCRdb stores just in-frame clones and leaves some out. In the table there are approximately 130,000 clones, roughly 84% of which are singletons. This sample was included in a study of identifying expanded T cells in peripheral blood. CDR3 size: 14 residues. Germline V gene sequence: CDR1 SGHNT, CDR2 YYREEE (reference sequence). Source material: blood. The chain employs TRBV5-4 and TRBJ1-2; D uncertain. The TCR comes from a person aged 18-70 years in good health. The CDR3 sequence: CASSLWSAKYGYTF. The DNA for the CDR3 is TGTGCCAGCAGCTTGTGGTCAGCTAAGTATGGCTACACCTTC.